This record covers a single T cell receptor beta chain. The antigen is not known. The data derive from a study of shared clonotypes between healthy human individuals. Study outcomes and limitations: When compared with the clonotypes that were shared by all four sorted-subset donors, the non-shared clonotypes turned out to have lower generation probabilities.

V lost 8 bases and J 0 bases, leaving 11 bases between the germline ends. Per the germline V gene, CDR1 is LNHNV and CDR2 is YYDKDF (reference sequence). The CDR3 is 13 amino acids. Produced via immunoSEQ multiplex PCR; TCRdb's table is partial and in-frame only. The sample consists of roughly 1.5 million clones, about 98% of them appearing once. The specimen was naive CD4+ T cells sorted from blood. Sample subset: CD45RA+ positively selected. The rearrangement links TRBV15 to TRBJ2-7; the D gene could be TRBD1 or TRBD2 (5 bases each). The clonotype originates from a man under 40 in good health. CDR3 sequence (DNA): TGTGCCACCCAAGGGGACGGCTCCTACGAGCAGTACTTC. This translates into CATQGDGSYEQYF.